This T cell receptor (beta chain) was documented in a study of blood T cell repertoires in COVID-19. In the study overall: Samples came from the United States, Italy and Spain, spanning acute and convalescent COVID-19. Nucleic acid was either cDNA or gDNA, and it came from T cells, B-cell-depleted T cells, or PBMCs.

Germline V gives CDR1 ENHRY, CDR2 SYGVKD. The V gene end was trimmed by 6 bases and the J gene end by 7 bases; junction bases not matched to a gene: 11. The CDR3 loop spans 14 amino acids. As handled by the study authors: Estimated nucleated cell counts came from reference gene primer amplification. Sequenced by immunoSEQ multiplex PCR; TCRdb stores in-frame clones only, minus some. V and J calls and clone size are as listed in that table; D and trimming were resolved from the DNA. The table includes approximately 500,000 clones, approximately 85% detected once. Sequencing was performed on peripheral blood. This sequence joins TRBV10-3 and TRBJ2-7; TRBD1 aligns across 8 bases. This TCR derives from a human donor in a cohort sampled during active COVID-19. The CDR3 nucleotides read TGTGCCATCAGCAAAATCGGGACAGGTAAAGAGCAGTACTTC. Protein sequence: CAISKIGTGKEQYF.